This TCR beta chain is drawn from a study of response to subunit inactivated influenza vaccine. This clonotype was detected only a few times. What it binds is not known. This CDR3 is 14 amino acids long. The J segment lost 1 base and the V segment lost 10 bases, leaving 9 bases of the junction unmatched. The V gene's germline CDR1 is ENHRY and CDR2 SYGVKD. Notes on the study in general: Authors suggested each seasonal flu vaccination may recruit only limited numbers of new T cells.

TCRdb called the RT-PCR reads again in MiXCR, with one record for every CDR3 protein. This sample has about 500,000 distinct CDR3 sequences, with over 10% found just once. The specimen was PBMCs from blood, collected roughly 6 weeks after vaccination. This sequence joins TRBV10-3 and TRBJ2-7; TRBD1 matches at 8 bases. The sequence derives from a man in his forties or fifties who received an inactivated influenza vaccine. DNA for the CDR3: TGTGCCACGTCGGACAGGGCTCAGTCCTACGAGCAGTACTTC. Its translation: CATSDRAQSYEQYF.